This TCR beta chain was found in a study of blood T cell repertoires in COVID-19. Study details: Specimens from acute and convalescent COVID-19 originated in the United States, Italy and Spain. Nucleic acid was either cDNA or gDNA, and it came from T cells, B-cell-depleted T cells, or PBMCs.

Trimming pared 7 bases from V and 2 bases from J, leaving 14 bases between. The CDR3 sequence is 14 residues long. The germline gives CDR1 MNHEY, CDR2 SVGAGI. Methods used by the authors: Amplification of reference gene primers provided the estimated nucleated cell counts. Produced via immunoSEQ multiplex PCR; TCRdb's table is partial and in-frame only. The V and J calls and the clone size are those of that table, but D and trimming were determined from the DNA. This table holds 130,000 or so clones, about three quarters found once. The genes are TRBV6-5 and TRBJ1-2, with D unclear. Sequences were obtained from peripheral blood. The TCR sequence derives from a woman in her 70s with acute or convalescent COVID-19. The CDR3 nucleotides are TGTGCCAGCACCTCAACAGCTCGAAACTATGGCTACACCTTC. Translating it yields CASTSTARNYGYTF.